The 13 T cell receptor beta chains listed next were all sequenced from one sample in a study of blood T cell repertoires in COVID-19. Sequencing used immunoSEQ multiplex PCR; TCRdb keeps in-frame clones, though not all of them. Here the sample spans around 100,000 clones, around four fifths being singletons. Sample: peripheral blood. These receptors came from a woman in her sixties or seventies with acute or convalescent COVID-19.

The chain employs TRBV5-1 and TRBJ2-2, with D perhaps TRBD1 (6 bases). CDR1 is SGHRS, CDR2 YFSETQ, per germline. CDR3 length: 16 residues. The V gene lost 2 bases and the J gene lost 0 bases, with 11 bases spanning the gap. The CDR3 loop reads CASSLYRATNTGELFF. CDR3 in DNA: TGCGCCAGCAGCTTATACAGGGCCACGAACACCGGGGAGCTGTTTTTT.

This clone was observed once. The CDR3 here is CASSEQGAGPTEAFF. The CDR3 region has the DNA TGTGCCAGCAGTGAGCAGGGCGCTGGACCTACTGAAGCTTTCTTT. J is TRBJ1-1 and V is TRBV6-4, with D perhaps matching TRBD1 (5 bases). V was trimmed by 3 bases and J by 5 bases, leaving 16 bases between them. Germline V CDR1 and CDR2: MRHNA, SNTAGT. The CDR3 has 15 amino acids.

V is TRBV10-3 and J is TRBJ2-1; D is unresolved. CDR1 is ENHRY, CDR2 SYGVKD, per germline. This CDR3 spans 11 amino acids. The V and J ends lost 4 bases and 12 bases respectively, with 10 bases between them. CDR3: CAISGGEVQFF. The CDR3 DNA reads TGTGCCATCAGTGGAGGCGAGGTGCAGTTCTTC.

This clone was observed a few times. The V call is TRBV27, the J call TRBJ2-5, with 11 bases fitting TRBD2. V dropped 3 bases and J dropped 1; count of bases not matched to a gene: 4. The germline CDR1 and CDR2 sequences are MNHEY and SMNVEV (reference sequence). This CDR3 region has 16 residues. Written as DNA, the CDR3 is TGTGCCAGCAGTTTTCTAGCGGGGGGACTCCAAGAGACCCAGTACTTC. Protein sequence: CASSFLAGGLQETQYF.

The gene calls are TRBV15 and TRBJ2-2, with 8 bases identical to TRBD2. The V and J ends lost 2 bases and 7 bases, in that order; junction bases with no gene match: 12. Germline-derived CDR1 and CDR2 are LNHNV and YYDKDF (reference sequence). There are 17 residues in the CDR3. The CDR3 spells CATSRTTSGGTYGELFF. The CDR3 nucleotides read TGTGCCACCAGCAGAACAACTAGCGGCGGGACGTACGGGGAGCTGTTTTTT.

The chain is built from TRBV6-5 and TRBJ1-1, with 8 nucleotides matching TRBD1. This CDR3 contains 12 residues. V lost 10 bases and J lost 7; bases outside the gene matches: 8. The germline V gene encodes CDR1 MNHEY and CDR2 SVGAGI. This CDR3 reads CATQTGGIEAFF. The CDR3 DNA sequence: TGTGCCACCCAAACAGGGGGGATTGAAGCTTTCTTT.

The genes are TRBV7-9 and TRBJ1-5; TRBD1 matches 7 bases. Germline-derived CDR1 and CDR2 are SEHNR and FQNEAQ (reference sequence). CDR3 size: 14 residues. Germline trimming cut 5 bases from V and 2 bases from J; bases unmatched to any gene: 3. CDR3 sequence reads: CASSRQGGNQPQHF. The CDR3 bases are TGTGCCAGCAGCCGACAGGGAGGCAATCAGCCCCAGCATTTT.

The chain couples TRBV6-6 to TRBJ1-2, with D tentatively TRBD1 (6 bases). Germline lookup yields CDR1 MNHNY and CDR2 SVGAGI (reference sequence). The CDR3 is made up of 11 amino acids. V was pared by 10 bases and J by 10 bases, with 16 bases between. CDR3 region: CAMGQGLYYTF. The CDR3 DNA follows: TGTGCCATGGGCCAGGGGTTATACTACACCTTC.

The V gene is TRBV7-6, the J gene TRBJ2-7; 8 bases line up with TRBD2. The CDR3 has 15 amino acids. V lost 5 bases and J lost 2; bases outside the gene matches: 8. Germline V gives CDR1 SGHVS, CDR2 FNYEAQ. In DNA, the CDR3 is TGTGCCAGCAGCCCTCTAACGGGGGGGACCTACGAGCAGTACTTC. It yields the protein CASSPLTGGTYEQYF.

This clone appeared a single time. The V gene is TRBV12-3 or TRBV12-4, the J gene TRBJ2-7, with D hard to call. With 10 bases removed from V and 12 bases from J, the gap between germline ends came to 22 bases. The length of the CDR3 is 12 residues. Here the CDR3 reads CATSNRLRSPYF. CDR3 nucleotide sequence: TGTGCCACCTCTAATAGGTTGAGGAGTCCGTACTTC.

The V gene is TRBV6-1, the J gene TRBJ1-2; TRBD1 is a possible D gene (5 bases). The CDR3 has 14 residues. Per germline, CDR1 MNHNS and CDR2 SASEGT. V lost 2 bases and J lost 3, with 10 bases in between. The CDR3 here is CASSENRGDYGYTF. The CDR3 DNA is TGTGCCAGCAGTGAAAATCGGGGGGACTATGGCTACACCTTC.

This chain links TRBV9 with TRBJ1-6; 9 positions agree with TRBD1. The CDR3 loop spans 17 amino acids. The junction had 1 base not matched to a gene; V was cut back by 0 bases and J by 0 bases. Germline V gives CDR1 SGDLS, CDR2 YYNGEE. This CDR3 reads CASSVGGQGSYNSPLHF. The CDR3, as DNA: TGTGCCAGCAGCGTAGGGGGACAGGGCTCCTATAATTCACCCCTCCACTTT.

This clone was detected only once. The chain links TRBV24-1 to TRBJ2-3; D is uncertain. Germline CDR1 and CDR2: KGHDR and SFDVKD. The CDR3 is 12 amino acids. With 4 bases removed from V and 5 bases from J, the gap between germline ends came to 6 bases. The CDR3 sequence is CATSDRIDTQYF. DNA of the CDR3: TGTGCCACCAGTGACAGAATAGATACGCAGTATTTT.